These 2 T cell receptor beta chains originate from one sample sequenced in a study of blood T cell repertoires in COVID-19. Assay used: immunoSEQ multiplex PCR; TCRdb lists only in-frame clones, some missing. The sample carries about 210,000 clones, around 90% recorded once. The specimen sequenced was peripheral blood. Receptors originate from a young man with acute or convalescent COVID-19.

The V call is TRBV19, the J call TRBJ2-7; D perhaps matches TRBD1 (6 bases). The CDR3 length is 12 residues. V gave up 5 bases and J gave up 3 bases, with 8 bases separating them. CDR1 is LNHDA and CDR2 is SQIVND in the germline V gene (reference sequence). The CDR3 loop is CASSRRGYEQYF. Here the CDR3 DNA reads TGTGCCAGTAGTCGCAGGGGCTACGAGCAGTACTTC.

In this sample, this clone turned up once. The rearrangement joins TRBV19 to TRBJ2-4; TRBD1 might be the D (5 bases). V was pared by 7 bases and J by 7 bases, with 17 bases between. There are 14 residues in the CDR3. CDR1 is LNHDA and CDR2 is SQIVND in the germline V gene (reference sequence). The DNA of the CDR3 is TGTGCCAGTATGGCAAGTACCAGGGTTAACATTCAGTACTTC. It yields the protein CASMASTRVNIQYF.